This T cell receptor (beta chain) was captured by sequencing in a study of graft-versus-host responses after intestinal transplantation. Profiled with immunoSEQ multiplex PCR; TCRdb holds only in-frame clones, not every one. The sample holds around 20,000 clones, less than 60% seen once. The sequences come from alloreactive CD4+ T cells from a mixed lymphocyte reaction culture, collected before intestinal transplant. Subset specified: CFSE-low proliferating T cells sorted from approximately 6-day pre-transplant mixed lymphocyte reaction (GvH or HvG direction). This TCR was recovered from a human patient who received an intestinal transplant.

Here the CDR3 DNA reads TGTGCCAGCAGGGGAGCGGGGAGGTACTACAATGAGCAGTTCTTC. This codes for CASRGAGRYYNEQFF. The chain is built from TRBV6-1 and TRBJ2-1; 7 nucleotides match TRBD2. Germline V gene lookup returns CDR1 MNHNS and CDR2 SASEGT. The CDR3 contains 15 residues. J lost 3 bases, V lost 6 bases, and 8 bases had no gene match.